The 4 T cell receptor beta chains listed next were all sequenced from one sample in a study of T cells in tuberculosis. Assay used: immunoSEQ multiplex PCR; TCRdb lists only in-frame clones, some missing. The sample records roughly 41,000 clones, around 93% being singletons. Sequenced input: PBMCs. Receptors were obtained from a donor between 10 and 29 years old with latent tuberculosis or without tuberculosis infection. Some clones in this sample may be carry-over from other donors' samples.

The chain joins TRBV12-5 to TRBJ1-6; tentative D call: TRBD1 (5 bases). Germline V gene sequence: CDR1 LGHNT, CDR2 FRNRAP. CDR3 length equals 15 residues. V was pared by 5 bases and J by 7 bases, with 15 bases between. In DNA form, the CDR3 reads TGTGCTAGTGGTCCCCTCGGGACTGAGAATTCACCCCTCCACTTT. Its translation: CASGPLGTENSPLHF. The full variable domain, in which reference TRBV12-5 and TRBJ1-6 provide the parts outside the CDR3, is DARVTQTPRHKVTEMGQEVTMRCQPILGHNTVFWYRQTMMQGLELLAYFRNRAPLDDSGMPKDRFSAEMPDATLATLKIQPSEPRDSAVYFCASGPLGTENSPLHFGNGTRLTVT.

The chain is built from TRBV7-2 and TRBJ2-1, with unresolved D. The germline V gene encodes CDR1 SGHTA and CDR2 FQGNSA. CDR3 length: 12 amino acids. Trimming cost V 5 bases and J 5 bases, with 7 bases left between them. Here the CDR3 reads CASSPQDNEQFF. CDR3 DNA: TGTGCCAGCAGCCCGCAGGACAATGAGCAGTTCTTC.

This chain joins TRBV4-3 and TRBJ1-6; no clear D gene. Germline values: CDR1 LGHNA, CDR2 YSLEER. CDR3 size: 17 residues. V shed 3 bases and J shed 1 base, with 13 bases lying between them. The CDR3 region is CASSHLPRESYNSPLHF. CDR3 in DNA: TGCGCCAGCAGCCATCTACCCCGGGAGTCCTATAATTCACCCCTCCACTTT.

The V call is TRBV5-1, the J call TRBJ1-2, with 8 positions matching TRBD1. Looked up from germline, CDR1 is SGHRS and CDR2 is YFSETQ. V gave up 4 bases and J gave up 3 bases; unmatched junction bases: 5. CDR3 length equals 14 residues. The CDR3 is CASSDTGQDYGYTF. CDR3 coding DNA: TGCGCCAGCAGCGACACGGGACAGGACTATGGCTACACCTTC.